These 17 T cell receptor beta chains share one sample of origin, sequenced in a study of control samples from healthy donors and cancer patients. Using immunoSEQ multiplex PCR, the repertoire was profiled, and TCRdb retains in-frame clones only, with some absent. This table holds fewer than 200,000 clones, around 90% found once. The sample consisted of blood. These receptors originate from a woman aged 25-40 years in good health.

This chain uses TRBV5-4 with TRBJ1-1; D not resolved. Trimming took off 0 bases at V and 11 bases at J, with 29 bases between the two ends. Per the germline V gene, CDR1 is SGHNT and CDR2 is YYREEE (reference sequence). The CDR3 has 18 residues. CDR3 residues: CASSLATGVGTLPSMAFF. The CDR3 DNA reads TGTGCCAGCAGCTTGGCAACTGGGGTGGGTACCCTACCCTCGATGGCTTTCTTT. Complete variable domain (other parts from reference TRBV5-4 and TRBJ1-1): ETGVTQSPTHLIKTRGQQVTLRCSSQSGHNTVSWYQQALGQGPQFIFQYYREEENGRGNFPPRFSGLQFPNYSSELNVNALELDDSALYLCASSLATGVGTLPSMAFFGQGTRLTVV.

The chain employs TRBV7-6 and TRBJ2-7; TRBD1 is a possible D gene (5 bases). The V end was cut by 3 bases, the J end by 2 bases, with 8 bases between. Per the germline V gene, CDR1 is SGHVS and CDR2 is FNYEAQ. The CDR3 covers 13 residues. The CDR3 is CASSLDTTYEQYV. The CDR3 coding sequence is TGTGCCAGCAGCTTGGACACCACCTACGAGCAGTACGTC.

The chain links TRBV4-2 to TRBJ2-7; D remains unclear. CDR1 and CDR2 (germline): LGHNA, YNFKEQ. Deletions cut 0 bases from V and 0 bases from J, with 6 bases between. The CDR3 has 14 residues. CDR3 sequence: CASSQDHSSYEQYF. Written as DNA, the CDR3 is TGTGCCAGCAGCCAAGATCACAGCTCCTACGAGCAGTACTTC.

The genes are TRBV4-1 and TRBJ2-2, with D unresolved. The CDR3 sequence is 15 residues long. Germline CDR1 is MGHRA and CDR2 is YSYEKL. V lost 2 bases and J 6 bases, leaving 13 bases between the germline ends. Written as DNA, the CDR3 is TGCGCCAGCAGCCAAAACAACCTAGGCCCCGGGGAGCTGTTTTTT. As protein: CASSQNNLGPGELFF.

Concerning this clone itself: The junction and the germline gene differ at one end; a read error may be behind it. CDR3 sequence reads: CASSTGTALREF. In nucleotides, the CDR3 is TGTGCCAGCAGCACCGGGACAGCGTTGAGGGAATTC. J is TRBJ1-2 and V is TRBV6-5, with TRBD1 identical over 7 bases. The CDR3 runs to 12 residues. Germline V gene lookup returns CDR1 MNHEY and CDR2 SVGAGI.

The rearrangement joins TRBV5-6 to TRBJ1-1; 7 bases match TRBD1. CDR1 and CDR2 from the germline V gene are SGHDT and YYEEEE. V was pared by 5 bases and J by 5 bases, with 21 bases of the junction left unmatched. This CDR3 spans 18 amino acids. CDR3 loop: CASRGVVGQVGLGTEAFF. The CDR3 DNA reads TGTGCCAGCAGAGGGGTGGTCGGACAGGTGGGCCTTGGGACTGAAGCTTTCTTT.

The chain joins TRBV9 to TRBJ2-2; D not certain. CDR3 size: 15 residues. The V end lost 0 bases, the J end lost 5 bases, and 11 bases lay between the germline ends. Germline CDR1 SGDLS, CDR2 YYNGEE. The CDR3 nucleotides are TGTGCCAGCAGCGTAGCTGGCGCTGTTACCGGGGAGCTGTTTTTT. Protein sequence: CASSVAGAVTGELFF.

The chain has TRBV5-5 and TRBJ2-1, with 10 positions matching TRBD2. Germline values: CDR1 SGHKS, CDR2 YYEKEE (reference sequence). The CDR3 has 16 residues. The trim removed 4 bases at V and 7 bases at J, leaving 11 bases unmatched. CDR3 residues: CASSQTLAGGANEQFF. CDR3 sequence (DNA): TGTGCCAGCAGCCAAACGTTAGCGGGGGGCGCGAATGAGCAGTTCTTC.

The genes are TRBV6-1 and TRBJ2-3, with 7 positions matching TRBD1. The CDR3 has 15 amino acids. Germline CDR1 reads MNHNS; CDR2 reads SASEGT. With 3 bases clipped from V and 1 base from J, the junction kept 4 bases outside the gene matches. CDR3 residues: CASSENRGGTDTQYF. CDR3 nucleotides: TGTGCCAGCAGTGAGAACAGGGGAGGCACAGATACGCAGTATTTT.

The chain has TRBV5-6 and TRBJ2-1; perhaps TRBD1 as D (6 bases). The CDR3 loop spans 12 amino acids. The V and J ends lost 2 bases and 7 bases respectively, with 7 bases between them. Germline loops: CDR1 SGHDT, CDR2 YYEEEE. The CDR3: CASSLQGNEQFF. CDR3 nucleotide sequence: TGTGCCAGCAGCTTACAGGGAAATGAGCAGTTCTTC.

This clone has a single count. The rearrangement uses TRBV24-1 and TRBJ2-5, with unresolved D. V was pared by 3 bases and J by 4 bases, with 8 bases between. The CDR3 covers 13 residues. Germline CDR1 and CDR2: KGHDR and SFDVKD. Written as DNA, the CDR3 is TGTGCCACCAGTGATACGAACGGAGAGACCCAGTACTTC. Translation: CATSDTNGETQYF.

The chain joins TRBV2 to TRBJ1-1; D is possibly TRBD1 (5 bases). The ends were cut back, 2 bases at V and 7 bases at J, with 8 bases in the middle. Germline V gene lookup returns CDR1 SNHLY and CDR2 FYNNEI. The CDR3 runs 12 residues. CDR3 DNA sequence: TGTGCCAGCAGTGAAACAGGTAGTGAAGCTTTCTTT. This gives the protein CASSETGSEAFF.

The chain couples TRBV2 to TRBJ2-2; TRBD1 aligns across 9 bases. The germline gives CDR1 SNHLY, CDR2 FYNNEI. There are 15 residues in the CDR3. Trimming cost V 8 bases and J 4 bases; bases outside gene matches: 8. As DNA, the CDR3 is TGTGCCAGCGACCCACAGGGGGCGGGCACCGGGGAGCTGTTTTTT. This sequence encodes CASDPQGAGTGELFF.

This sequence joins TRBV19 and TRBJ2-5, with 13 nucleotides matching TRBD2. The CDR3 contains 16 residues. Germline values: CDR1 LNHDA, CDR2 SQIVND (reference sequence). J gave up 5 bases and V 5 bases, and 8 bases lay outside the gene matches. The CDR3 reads CASSRSTSGRSETQYF. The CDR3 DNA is TGTGCCAGTAGTCGATCGACTAGCGGGAGGTCGGAGACCCAGTACTTC.

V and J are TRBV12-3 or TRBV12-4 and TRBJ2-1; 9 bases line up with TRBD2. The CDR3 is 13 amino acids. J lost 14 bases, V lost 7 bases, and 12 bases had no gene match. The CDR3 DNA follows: TGTGCCAGCACGTCTAGCGGGAACGGGAGAAAGTTCTTC. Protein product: CASTSSGNGRKFF.

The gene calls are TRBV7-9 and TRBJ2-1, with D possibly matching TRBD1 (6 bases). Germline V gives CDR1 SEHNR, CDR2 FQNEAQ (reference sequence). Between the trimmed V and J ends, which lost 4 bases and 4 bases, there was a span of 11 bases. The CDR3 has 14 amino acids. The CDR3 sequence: CASSSDRSYNEQFF. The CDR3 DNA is TGTGCCAGCAGCTCGGACAGAAGTTACAATGAGCAGTTCTTC. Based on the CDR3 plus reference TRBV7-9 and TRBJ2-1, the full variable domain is DTGVSQNPRHKITKRGQNVTFRCDPISEHNRLYWYRQTLGQGPEFLTYFQNEAQLEKSRLLSDRFSAERPKGSFSTLEIQRTEQGDSAMYLCASSSDRSYNEQFFGPGTRLTVL.

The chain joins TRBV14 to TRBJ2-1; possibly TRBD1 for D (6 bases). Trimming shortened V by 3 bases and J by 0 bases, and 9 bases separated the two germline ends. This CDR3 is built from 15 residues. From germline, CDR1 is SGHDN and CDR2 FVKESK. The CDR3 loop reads CASSQDSSSYNEQFF. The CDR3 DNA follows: TGTGCCAGCAGCCAGGACAGTAGCTCCTACAATGAGCAGTTCTTC.